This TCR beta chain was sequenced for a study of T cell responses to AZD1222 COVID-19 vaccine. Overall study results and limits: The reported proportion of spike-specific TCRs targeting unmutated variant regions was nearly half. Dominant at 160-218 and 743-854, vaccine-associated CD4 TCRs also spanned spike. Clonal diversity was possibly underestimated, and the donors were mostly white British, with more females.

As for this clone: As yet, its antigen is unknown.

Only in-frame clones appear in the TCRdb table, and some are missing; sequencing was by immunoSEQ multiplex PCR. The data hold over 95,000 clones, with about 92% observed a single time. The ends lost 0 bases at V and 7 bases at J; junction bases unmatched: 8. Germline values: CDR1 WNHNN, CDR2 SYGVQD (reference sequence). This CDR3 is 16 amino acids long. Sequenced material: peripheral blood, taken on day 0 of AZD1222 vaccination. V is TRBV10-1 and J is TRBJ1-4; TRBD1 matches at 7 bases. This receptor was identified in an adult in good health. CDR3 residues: CASSESWRQGGEKLFF. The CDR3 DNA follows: TGCGCCAGCAGTGAGTCGTGGCGACAGGGTGGTGAAAAACTGTTTTTT.